This T cell receptor (beta chain) was recorded in a study of T cell responses to AZD1222 COVID-19 vaccine. Study-wide findings and caveats: It should be noted that donors were predominantly white British and more often female, and clonal diversity was possibly underestimated. The study identified only 6 or 7 AZD1222 recipients as seropositive at baseline.

The CDR3 extends over 15 amino acids. CDR1 is SGHAT, CDR2 FQDESV, per germline (reference sequence). With regard to this clone: What it recognizes is unknown. One junction end does not reproduce the germline sequence, and a read error may be involved. The sample holds other DNA sequences that translate to the same CDR3.

The data were produced by immunoSEQ multiplex PCR, yet TCRdb's version contains in-frame clones alone and is incomplete. The repertoire holds about 90,000 clones, with under 95% as singletons. The origin of this receptor is an adult in good health. The sample in question was peripheral blood, obtained on day 0 of MenACWY control vaccination. The chain is built from TRBV11-1 and TRBJ2-2; D is undetermined. The CDR3 DNA reads as TGCGCCAGCAGCTTATCGTGGCTGAACACCGGGGAGCTGTTTTTT. This sequence encodes CASSLSWLNTGELFF.